The 21 T cell receptor beta chains below all came from one sample that was sequenced in a study of OX40 agonist ivuxolimab in advanced cancers. Profiling relied on immunoSEQ multiplex PCR, and the TCRdb table lists in-frame clones only, not all of them. Of 65,000 to 90,000 clones listed, about 91% are singletons. Sequences were derived from CD4+ or CD8+ T cells sorted from blood, sampled in a trial of the OX40 agonist ivuxolimab. These TCRs come from an adult with an advanced solid tumor such as melanoma, head and neck, liver or kidney cancer.

This chain connects TRBV19 to TRBJ2-2; 8 bases are shared with TRBD2. V gave up 3 bases and J gave up 3 bases; unmatched junction bases: 15. The V gene's germline CDR1 is LNHDA and CDR2 SQIVND (reference sequence). The length of the CDR3 is 19 residues. The CDR3 DNA follows: TGTGCCAGTAGTATTTGGCTAGCGGGTGCCAGAGGGGACACCGGGGAGCTGTTTTTT. Its protein product is CASSIWLAGARGDTGELFF.

The chain recombines TRBV11-2 with TRBJ2-3, with D maybe TRBD2 (6 bases). V gave up 0 bases and J gave up 1 base, with 11 bases separating them. The CDR3 length is 16 residues. CDR1 and CDR2 from the germline V gene are SGHAT and FQNNGV. The CDR3 DNA follows: TGTGCCAGCAGCTTAGATATGCCTAGCGGCACAGATACGCAGTATTTT. Protein sequence: CASSLDMPSGTDTQYF.

The V call is TRBV5-4, the J call TRBJ2-2, with D uncertain. Germline CDR1 SGHNT, CDR2 YYREEE (reference sequence). Trimming left V 1 base short and J 6 bases short, with 4 bases between. The CDR3 runs 12 residues. CDR3 residues: CASSLLSGELFF. Here the CDR3 DNA reads TGTGCCAGCAGCTTGTTGTCCGGGGAGCTGTTTTTT.

The chain employs TRBV7-2 and TRBJ2-6; D possibly corresponds to TRBD2 (6 bases). This CDR3 comprises 17 residues. Deletions cut 0 bases from V and 0 bases from J, with 9 bases between. Germline V gives CDR1 SGHTA, CDR2 FQGNSA. The CDR3 reads CASSLATRISGANVLTF. CDR3 DNA: TGTGCCAGCAGCTTAGCGACTAGGATCTCTGGGGCCAACGTCCTGACTTTC.

This rearrangement joins TRBV7-9 to TRBJ2-6, with unresolved D. This CDR3 has 15 residues. In germline, CDR1 is SEHNR, CDR2 FQNEAQ (reference sequence). Trimming pared 1 base from V and 3 bases from J, leaving 7 bases between. The CDR3 region has the DNA TGTGCCAGCAGCTTAGACCCCAATGGGGCCAACGTCCTGACTTTC. Translation: CASSLDPNGANVLTF. The whole variable domain, remainder taken from reference TRBV7-9 and TRBJ2-6, is DTGVSQNPRHKITKRGQNVTFRCDPISEHNRLYWYRQTLGQGPEFLTYFQNEAQLEKSRLLSDRFSAERPKGSFSTLEIQRTEQGDSAMYLCASSLDPNGANVLTFGAGSRLTVL.

This clone was seen more than once but under ten times. The CDR3, as DNA: TGTGCCAGCAGTTTGGACAGGAATCTCAATCAGCCCCAGCATTTT. As protein: CASSLDRNLNQPQHF. The chain couples TRBV6-5 to TRBJ1-5, with 7 nucleotides matching TRBD1. Germline CDR1 MNHEY, CDR2 SVGAGI. The CDR3 spans 15 residues. The ends lost 4 bases at V and 3 bases at J; junction bases unmatched: 6.

V and J are TRBV7-2 and TRBJ1-1; no firm D call. The V and J ends lost 5 bases and 5 bases respectively, with 9 bases between them. This CDR3 comprises 12 residues. Looked up from germline, CDR1 is SGHTA and CDR2 is FQGNSA. Here the CDR3 reads CASSLTGTEAFF. The CDR3 DNA follows: TGTGCCAGCAGCCTAACGGGTACTGAAGCTTTCTTT.

The V call is TRBV7-9, the J call TRBJ2-2; 8 bases line up with TRBD1. The CDR3 totals 16 residues. Germline values: CDR1 SEHNR, CDR2 FQNEAQ (reference sequence). The trim removed 5 bases at V and 7 bases at J, leaving 12 bases unmatched. The CDR3 loop reads CASSPPQTGEIGELFF. CDR3 in DNA: TGTGCCAGCAGCCCACCCCAGACAGGGGAGATCGGGGAGCTGTTTTTT.

The V gene is TRBV5-1, the J gene TRBJ2-1, with TRBD1 identical over 7 bases. This CDR3 region has 13 residues. J gave up 7 bases and V 5 bases, and 6 bases lay outside the gene matches. The germline gives CDR1 SGHRS, CDR2 YFSETQ. The CDR3 loop is CASRQGFANEQFF. The CDR3 DNA reads as TGCGCCAGCAGACAGGGGTTTGCTAATGAGCAGTTCTTC.

This clone was picked up a small number of times. The chain joins TRBV25-1 to TRBJ2-1; D possibly corresponds to TRBD2 (5 bases). The V end lost 5 bases, the J end lost 7 bases, and 12 bases lay between the germline ends. The CDR3 extends over 13 amino acids. Germline V gives CDR1 MGHDK, CDR2 SYGVNS. CDR3: CASSSGSRNEQFF. Written as DNA, the CDR3 is TGTGCCAGCAGTAGTGGGAGTAGGAATGAGCAGTTCTTC.

The chain recombines TRBV28 with TRBJ2-1, with D possibly being TRBD2 (5 bases). V dropped 6 bases and J dropped 1 base, with 13 bases sitting between them. The CDR3 is 15 amino acids. CDR1 is MDHEN and CDR2 is SYDVKM in the germline V gene. The chain's CDR3 is CASSQTIFSYNEQFF. CDR3 sequence (DNA): TGTGCCAGCAGCCAGACTATCTTTTCCTACAATGAGCAGTTCTTC.

V is TRBV7-6 and J is TRBJ1-3, with 8 bases identical to TRBD1. The germline V gene has CDR1 SGHVS and CDR2 FNYEAQ. There are 17 residues in the CDR3. J was trimmed by 2 bases and V by 5 bases; bases with no gene match: 11. The CDR3, as DNA: TGTGCCAGCAGCCGGACGACAGGGGCAACTCCTGGAAACACCATATATTTT. Translating it yields CASSRTTGATPGNTIYF.

This chain uses TRBV28 with TRBJ2-7, with D unclear. CDR1 is MDHEN and CDR2 is SYDVKM in the germline V gene. The CDR3 is 11 amino acids. The ends were cut back, 5 bases at V and 2 bases at J, with 4 bases in the middle. The CDR3 DNA reads as TGTGCCAGCAGTGAAACCTACGAGCAGTACTTC. As protein: CASSETYEQYF.

The chain joins TRBV7-9 to TRBJ2-1; 11 nucleotides line up with TRBD1. This CDR3 region has 13 residues. J gave up 8 bases and V 10 bases, and 7 bases lay outside the gene matches. Germline assignment: CDR1 SEHNR and CDR2 FQNEAQ (reference sequence). CDR3 bases: TGTGCCAAAGGACAGGGGGCTCTCGATGAGCAGTTCTTC. Protein sequence: CAKGQGALDEQFF.

This chain joins TRBV10-3 and TRBJ2-4; maybe TRBD2 (5 bases). Germline lookup yields CDR1 ENHRY and CDR2 SYGVKD. Trimming removed 0 bases from V and 1 base from J, with 16 bases in between. There are 18 residues in the CDR3. In nucleotides, the CDR3 is TGTGCCATCAGTGAGTCCCGGGGTGCCGCTGGTGCCAAAAACATTCAGTACTTC. Amino acid sequence: CAISESRGAAGAKNIQYF.

The table lists this clone with a few counts. This chain links TRBV28 with TRBJ2-5, with 11 bases identical to TRBD2. CDR1 MDHEN and CDR2 SYDVKM come from the germline V gene. V trimming: 5 bases; J trimming: 7 bases; junction bases outside the gene matches: 9. This CDR3 has 15 residues. DNA for the CDR3: TGTGCCAGCAGTCTAGGGACTAGCGGTACAAGGACCCAGTACTTC. Its protein product is CASSLGTSGTRTQYF.

The chain carries TRBV5-1 and TRBJ2-2, with TRBD1 matching over 9 bases. With 4 bases clipped from V and 3 bases from J, the junction kept 4 bases outside the gene matches. CDR1 and CDR2 from the germline V gene are SGHRS and YFSETQ. The CDR3 consists of 15 residues. CDR3 protein: CASSLQGAHTGELFF. The DNA of the CDR3 is TGCGCCAGCAGCCTACAGGGGGCTCACACCGGGGAGCTGTTTTTT.

Written as DNA, the CDR3 is TGTGCCAGCAGTGAAAACCAGTCAGGCAAAAACATTCAGTACTTC. It is translated as CASSENQSGKNIQYF. The chain joins TRBV6-1 to TRBJ2-4; no reliable D call. Germline CDR1 and CDR2: MNHNS and SASEGT. V was cut by 2 bases and J by 3 bases, with 11 bases left in between. The CDR3 spans 15 residues.

This chain connects TRBV28 to TRBJ2-7; 13 bases agree with TRBD2. The germline gives CDR1 MDHEN, CDR2 SYDVKM. The CDR3 is 15 amino acids. V shed 6 bases and J 9 bases; nucleotides not matched to a gene: 11. The CDR3: CASSPGLAGLSGQYF. The DNA of the CDR3 is TGTGCCAGCAGCCCGGGACTAGCGGGACTCTCGGGGCAGTACTTC.

In its sample, this clone was seen a few times. The chain recombines TRBV5-1 with TRBJ2-2; the D call may be TRBD1 or TRBD2 (6 bases each). CDR1 SGHRS and CDR2 YFSETQ come from the germline V gene. The CDR3 runs 13 residues. V shed 1 base and J shed 6 bases, with 7 bases lying between them. The CDR3 nucleotides are TGCGCCAGCAGCTTGCGGGGGCCCGGGGAGCTGTTTTTT. Protein: CASSLRGPGELFF.

This clone was found once. The rearrangement links TRBV6-1 to TRBJ1-1; D unresolved. CDR3 length: 14 residues. Deletions cut 8 bases from V and 3 bases from J, with 16 bases between. CDR1 is MNHNS and CDR2 is SASEGT in the germline V gene. The CDR3 DNA sequence: TGTGCCAGCCGTTATGACATCTCCTACACTGAAGCTTTCTTT. It yields the protein CASRYDISYTEAFF.